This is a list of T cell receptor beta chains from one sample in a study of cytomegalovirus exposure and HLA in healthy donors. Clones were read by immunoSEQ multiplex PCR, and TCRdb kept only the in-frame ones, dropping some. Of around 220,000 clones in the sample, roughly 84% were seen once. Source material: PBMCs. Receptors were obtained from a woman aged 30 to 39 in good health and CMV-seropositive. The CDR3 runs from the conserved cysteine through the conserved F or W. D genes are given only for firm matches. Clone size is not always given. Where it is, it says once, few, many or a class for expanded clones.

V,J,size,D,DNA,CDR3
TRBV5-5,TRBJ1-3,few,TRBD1,TGTGCCAGCAGCCCACGGACAGGTTCATGGGGAAACACCATATATTTT,CASSPRTGSWGNTIYF
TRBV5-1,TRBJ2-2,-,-,TGCGCCAGCAGCTTTGGAGGGAACACCGGGGAGCTGTTTTTT,CASSFGGNTGELFF
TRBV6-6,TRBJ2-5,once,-,TGTGCCAGCAGTTACTTTACGGCAGGGATGGAGACCCAGTACTTC,CASSYFTAGMETQYF
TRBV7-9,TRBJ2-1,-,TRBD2,TGTGCCAGCAGCCCCCCGTGGCCTAGCGGGAGGTGGGTGAATGAGCAGTTCTTC,CASSPPWPSGRWVNEQFF
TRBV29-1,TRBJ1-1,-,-,TGCAGCGTTCTAGAGCCGGGAGCTCAAGGGGCTTTCTTT,CSVLEPGAQGAFF
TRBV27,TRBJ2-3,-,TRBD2,TGTGCCAGCAGTACGGGACTAGCGGGAGTTGGAGATACGCAGTATTTT,CASSTGLAGVGDTQYF
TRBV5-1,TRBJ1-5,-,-,TGCGCCTCCAGCTGGGAGGGTCTAAGCAATCAGCCCCAGCATTTT,CASSWEGLSNQPQHF
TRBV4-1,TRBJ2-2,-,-,TGCGCCAGCAGCCAAGGGGTGGCGAACACCGGGGAGCTGTTTTTT,CASSQGVANTGELFF
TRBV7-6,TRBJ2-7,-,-,TGTGCCAGCAGCTTAGAACACCACGAGCAGTACTTC,CASSLEHHEQYF
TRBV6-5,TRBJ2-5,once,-,TGTGCCAGCAGCCCCCCAGGGGGGGAGACCCAGTACTTC,CASSPPGGETQYF
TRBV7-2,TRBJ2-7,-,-,TGTGCCAGCAGTCTTGAGGGAGACAGTAACTACGAGCAGTACTTC,CASSLEGDSNYEQYF
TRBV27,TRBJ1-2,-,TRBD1,TGTGCCAGCAGGTACACGGGACAGACCTATGGCTACACCTTC,CASRYTGQTYGYTF
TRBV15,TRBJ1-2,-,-,TGTGCCACCACCAGAGGGGGGGACTATGGCTACACCTTC,CATTRGGDYGYTF
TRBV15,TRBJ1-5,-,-,TGTGCCACCAGCAGAGGGACCCCTATCAATCAGCCCCAGCATTTT,CATSRGTPINQPQHF
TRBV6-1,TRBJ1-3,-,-,TGTGCCAGCAATGCCGACAGGTACCTAGGAAACACCATATATTTT,CASNADRYLGNTIYF
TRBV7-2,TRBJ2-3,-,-,TGTGCCAGCAGCCTTGTTTTGCAGACAGATACGCAGTATTTT,CASSLVLQTDTQYF
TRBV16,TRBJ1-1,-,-,TGTGCCAGCAGCCAATTAACGGGGAAAAACACTGAAGCTTTCTTT,CASSQLTGKNTEAFF
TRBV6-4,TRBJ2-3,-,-,TGTGCCAGCAGTGAGGGCTGGGGCACAGATACGCAGTATTTT,CASSEGWGTDTQYF
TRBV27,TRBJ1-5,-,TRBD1,TGTGCCAGCAGTTTCACCGGGACAGGGCAGCCCCAGCATTTT,CASSFTGTGQPQHF
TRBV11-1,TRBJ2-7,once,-,TGTGCCAGCAGCAACCGCGGTTACCTCTACGAGCAGTACTTC,CASSNRGYLYEQYF
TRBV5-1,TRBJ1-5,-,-,TGCGCCAGCAGCTCCTCACCTGTGGGGGGTGGTCAGCCCCAGCATTTT,CASSSSPVGGGQPQHF
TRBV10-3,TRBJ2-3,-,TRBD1,TGTGCCATCGGGGACAGGGTCACAGATACGCAGTATTTT,CAIGDRVTDTQYF
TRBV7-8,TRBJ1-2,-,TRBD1,TGTGCCAGCAGCCCGGGGGGGACAGGGGTTACCTATGGCTACACCTTC,CASSPGGTGVTYGYTF
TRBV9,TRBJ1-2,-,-,TGTGCCAGCAGCACCACAGCTAACTATGGCTACACCTTC,CASSTTANYGYTF
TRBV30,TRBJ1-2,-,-,TGTGCCTCGGACTGGGGACCTTATGGCTACACCTTC,CASDWGPYGYTF
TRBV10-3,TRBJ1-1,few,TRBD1,TGTGCCATCAATGGACAGGAAGGCCCTGAAGCTTTCTTT,CAINGQEGPEAFF
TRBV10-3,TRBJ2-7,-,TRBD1,TGTGCCTCCACTACCCGGGACAGCTCCTACGAGCAGTACTTC,CASTTRDSSYEQYF
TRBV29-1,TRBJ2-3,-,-,TGCAGCGTTGTCTGGCAGGGCATAGATACGCAGTATTTT,CSVVWQGIDTQYF
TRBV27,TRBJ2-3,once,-,TGTGCCAGCAGGGCTAGCGGCACAGATACGCAGTATTTT,CASRASGTDTQYF
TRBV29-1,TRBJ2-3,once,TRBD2,TGCAGCGTTGAGTTGCTAGCGGGAGGCACAGATACGCAGTATTTT,CSVELLAGGTDTQYF
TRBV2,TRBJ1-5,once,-,TGTGCCAGCAGAGGTCCCGAAGCTGTATCCCAGCATTTT,CASRGPEAVSQHF
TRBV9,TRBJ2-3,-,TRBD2,TGTGCCAGCAGCCGCAGTCGATTACTAGCGGGAGCAGATACGCAGTATTTT,CASSRSRLLAGADTQYF
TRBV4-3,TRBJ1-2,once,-,TGCGCCAGCAGCCAAGATCACCGAGGCCGGGGTGGCTACACCTTC,CASSQDHRGRGGYTF
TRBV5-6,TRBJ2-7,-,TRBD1,TGTGCCAGCCAGACAGGGGCTCTCGAGCAGTACTTC,CASQTGALEQYF
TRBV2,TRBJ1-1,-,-,TGTGCCATCCATGACGTACCGAACCCTGAAGCTTTCTTT,CAIHDVPNPEAFF
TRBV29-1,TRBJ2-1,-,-,TGCAGCGCTCCGATACGTGGGTCCTACAATGAGCAGTTCTTC,CSAPIRGSYNEQFF
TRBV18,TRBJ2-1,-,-,TGTGCCAGCTCCCCAAACAGAGATGAGCAGTTCTTC,CASSPNRDEQFF
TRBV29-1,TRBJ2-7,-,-,TGCAGCGTTGAAGAACCCTACGATTCCTACGAGCAGTACTTC,CSVEEPYDSYEQYF
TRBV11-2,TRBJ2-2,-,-,TGTGCCAGCAGCTTTACAAGGGGCATGGCCGGGGAGCTGTTTTTT,CASSFTRGMAGELFF
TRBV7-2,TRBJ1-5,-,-,TGTGCCAGCAGCCTAAGTATGGAGCCCCAGCATTTT,CASSLSMEPQHF
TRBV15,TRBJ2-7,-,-,TGTGCCACCAGCAGTGGGCTTGAGACAGGAGCCTACGAGCAGTACTTC,CATSSGLETGAYEQYF
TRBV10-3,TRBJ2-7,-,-,TGTGCCATCAGTGAGTCATCAAGCTGGAAGAGCTACGAGCAGTACTTC,CAISESSSWKSYEQYF
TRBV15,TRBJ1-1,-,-,TGTGCCACCAGCCGGAACCAGGGCACTGAAGCTTTCTTT,CATSRNQGTEAFF
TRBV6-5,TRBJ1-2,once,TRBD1,TGTGCCAGCAGAGGGGCGACAGGGAACGGCTACACCTTC,CASRGATGNGYTF
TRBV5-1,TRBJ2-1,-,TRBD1,TGCGCCAGCAGCTTGGCCGTCGAACAGGGGCGATACAATGAGCAGTTCTTC,CASSLAVEQGRYNEQFF
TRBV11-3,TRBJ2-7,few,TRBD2,TGTGCCAGCAGCTCTCGGGACTATTCGATATACGAGTCAGGGCAGTACTTC,CASSSRDYSIYESGQYF
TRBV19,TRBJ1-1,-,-,TGTGCCAGTGGGTACAACCCGAACACTGAAGCTTTCTTT,CASGYNPNTEAFF
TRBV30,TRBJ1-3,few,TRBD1,TGTGCCTGCTACAGGGGCACACCTGGAAACACCATATATTTT,CACYRGTPGNTIYF
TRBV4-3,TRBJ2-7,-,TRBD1,TGCGCCAGCAGCCAGGATACCGGGACAGGGATATCCTACGAGCAGTACTTC,CASSQDTGTGISYEQYF
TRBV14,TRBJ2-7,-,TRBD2,TGTGCCAGCAGCCAACTAGCGGGAAGCTACGAGCAGTACTTC,CASSQLAGSYEQYF
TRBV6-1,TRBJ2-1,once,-,TGTGCCAGCGGGTCTTATTTGCGTGAGCAGTTCTTC,CASGSYLREQFF
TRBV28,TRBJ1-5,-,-,TGTGCCAGCAGCCCCAATAGGAGCAATCAGCCCCAGCATTTT,CASSPNRSNQPQHF
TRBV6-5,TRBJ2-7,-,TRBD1,TGTGCCAGCGGGGAAGGACAGGGAGTGGTCTACGAGCAGTACTTC,CASGEGQGVVYEQYF
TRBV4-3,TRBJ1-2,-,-,TGCGCCAGCAGCCAAGATCTTGGAGATAACTATGGCTACACCTTC,CASSQDLGDNYGYTF
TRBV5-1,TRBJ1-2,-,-,TGCGCCAGCAGCTTGCGGCCGACGGATGTTAACTATGGCTACACCTTC,CASSLRPTDVNYGYTF
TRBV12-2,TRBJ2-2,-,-,TGTGCAAGTCGCTTTACAGGGGGCAACGGGGAGCTGTTTTTT,CASRFTGGNGELFF
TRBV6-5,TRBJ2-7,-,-,TGTGCCAGCAGTTACTCTCGCGAGCAGTACTTC,CASSYSREQYF
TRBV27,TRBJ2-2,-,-,-,CASSTSNTGELFF
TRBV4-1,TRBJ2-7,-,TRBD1,TGCGCCAGCAGCCATACAGGGGGCTCCTACGAGCAGTACTTC,CASSHTGGSYEQYF
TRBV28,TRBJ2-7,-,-,TGTGCCAGCAGAGGTGAACACGAGCAGTACTTC,CASRGEHEQYF